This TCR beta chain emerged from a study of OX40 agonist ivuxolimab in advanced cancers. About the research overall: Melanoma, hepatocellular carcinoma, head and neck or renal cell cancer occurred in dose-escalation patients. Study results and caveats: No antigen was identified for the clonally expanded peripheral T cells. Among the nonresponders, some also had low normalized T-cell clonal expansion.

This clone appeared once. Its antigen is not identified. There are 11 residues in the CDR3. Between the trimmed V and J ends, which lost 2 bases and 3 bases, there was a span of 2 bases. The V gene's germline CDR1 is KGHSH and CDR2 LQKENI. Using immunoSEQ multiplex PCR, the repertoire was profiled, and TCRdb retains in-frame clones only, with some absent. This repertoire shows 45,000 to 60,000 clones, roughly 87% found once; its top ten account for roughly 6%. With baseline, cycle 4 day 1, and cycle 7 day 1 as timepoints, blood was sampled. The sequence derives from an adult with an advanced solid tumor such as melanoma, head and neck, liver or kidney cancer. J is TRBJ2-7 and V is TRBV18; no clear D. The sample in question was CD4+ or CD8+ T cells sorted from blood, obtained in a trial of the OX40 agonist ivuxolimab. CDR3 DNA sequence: TGTGCCAGCTCACCAAACTACGAGCAGTACTTC. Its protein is CASSPNYEQYF.